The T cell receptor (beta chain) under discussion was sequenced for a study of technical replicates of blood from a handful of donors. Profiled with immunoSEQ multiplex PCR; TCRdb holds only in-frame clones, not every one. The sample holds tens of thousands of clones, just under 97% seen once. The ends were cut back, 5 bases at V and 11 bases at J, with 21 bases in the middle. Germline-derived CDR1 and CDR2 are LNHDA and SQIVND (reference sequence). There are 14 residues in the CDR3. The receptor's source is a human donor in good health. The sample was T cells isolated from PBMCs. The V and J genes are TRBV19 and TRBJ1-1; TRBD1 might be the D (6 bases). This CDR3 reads CASSPRGGSNVAFF. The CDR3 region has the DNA TGTGCCAGTAGTCCTCGTGGGGGCTCGAATGTGGCTTTCTTT.